This T cell receptor (beta chain) was recovered during a study of blood T cell repertoires in COVID-19. The protocol was immunoSEQ multiplex PCR, while the TCRdb copy is restricted to in-frame clones and leaves out a portion. The sample includes about 470,000 clones, roughly nine tenths seen only once; the top ten take 0.7%. Clinical histories supplied by participants themselves formed the basis of cohort assignment. Trimming shortened V by 4 bases and J by 4 bases, and 13 bases separated the two germline ends. CDR3 length equals 14 residues. The germline CDR1 and CDR2 sequences are LGHDT and YNNKEL (reference sequence).

Material for sequencing was PBMCs or T cells enriched from blood (not recorded which). The chain couples TRBV3-1 (or the pseudogene TRBV3-2) to TRBJ1-1; D possibly corresponds to TRBD1 (6 bases). This TCR was recovered from a young woman who had recovered from COVID-19. The CDR3, as DNA: TGTGCCAGCAGCCCGAGAGGGGGAAGCACTGAAGCTTTCTTT. Protein: CASSPRGGSTEAFF.